Listed below are T cell receptor beta chains from one sample, sequenced in a study of vaccination effects on CD4 cells after COVID-19. What these receptors recognize is not known. Produced via immunoSEQ multiplex PCR; TCRdb's table is partial and in-frame only. The sample carries about 48,000 clones, approximately 61% recorded once. The source was CD4+ T cells from PBMCs cultured without peptide, collected before COVID-19 vaccination. These receptors were taken from a human donor who received a COVID-19 vaccine. The CDR3 runs from the conserved cysteine through the conserved F or W. Fields, in order: V gene, J gene, CDR3 length, D gene, clone size, CDR3 DNA, CDR3 protein. The D gene is left open where the match is weak. A row's size may be missing; if present it is once, few, many or a size class.

TRBV5-1	TRBJ2-2	17	-	-	TGCGCCAGCAGCTTGTTACGAGGAGGGGACGGAACCGGGGAGCTGTTTTTT	CASSLLRGGDGTGELFF
TRBV19	TRBJ2-3	17	TRBD1	-	TGTGCCAGTAATCCACTCCCGGGACAGGGGAGTTCAGATACGCAGTATTTT	CASNPLPGQGSSDTQYF
TRBV7-8	TRBJ1-5	14	TRBD1	-	TGTGCCAGCAGCTCGCGACAGGGTTGGGAGCCCCAGCATTTT	CASSSRQGWEPQHF
TRBV19	TRBJ1-5	13	TRBD1	-	TGTGCCAGTACTGGACAGGGGGATCAGCCCCAGCATTTT	CASTGQGDQPQHF
TRBV23-1	TRBJ2-4	14	-	-	TGCGCCAGCAGTCGGCCCCACAGAGTCTACATTCAGTACTTC	CASSRPHRVYIQYF
TRBV19	TRBJ2-1	15	-	once	TGTGCCAGTAGTACCCACCTCGGGTCCTACAATGAGCAGTTCTTC	CASSTHLGSYNEQFF
TRBV11-3	TRBJ2-1	16	TRBD2	-	TGTGCCAGCAGTCCTACGGGACTAGCGGGGAACAATGAGCAGTTCTTC	CASSPTGLAGNNEQFF
TRBV5-4	TRBJ2-1	15	-	-	TGTGCCAGCAGCCCCTACCCGACAGGCGACAATGAGCAGTTCTTC	CASSPYPTGDNEQFF
TRBV18	TRBJ1-1	13	-	few	TGTGCCAGCTCACCACAGATGAACACTGAAGCTTTCTTT	CASSPQMNTEAFF
TRBV28	TRBJ2-1	15	TRBD2	-	TGTGCCAGCAGTTTACAGAAGCAGGGAGGGAATGAGCAGTTCTTC	CASSLQKQGGNEQFF
TRBV5-1	TRBJ1-2	12	-	-	TGCGCCAGCAGCTTGCAAGGCTATGGCTACACCTTC	CASSLQGYGYTF
TRBV19	TRBJ2-3	16	TRBD2	few	TGTGCCAGTAGTATGAGAACTAGCGGGGACACAGATACGCAGTATTTT	CASSMRTSGDTDTQYF
TRBV7-2	TRBJ2-2	11	-	-	TGTGCCAGCAGCTTATCCGGGGAGCTGTTTTTT	CASSLSGELFF
TRBV28	TRBJ1-2	14	TRBD1	once	TGTGCCAGCAGTAACACCGGAGGGGGCGATGGCTACACCTTC	CASSNTGGGDGYTF
TRBV28	TRBJ1-1	15	-	-	TGTGCCAGCAGTTTAGGAGGGAACGTACGCACTGAAGCTTTCTTT	CASSLGGNVRTEAFF
TRBV28	TRBJ2-1	13	TRBD1	-	TGTGCCAGCCGCCGGACAGGGACCGGTGAGCAGTTCTTC	CASRRTGTGEQFF
TRBV9	TRBJ2-1	14	-	-	TGTGCCAGCAGCGTGGCCGGACAGAGCTTAGAGCAGTTCTTC	CASSVAGQSLEQFF
TRBV7-6	TRBJ1-2	15	TRBD1	-	TGTGCCAGGACCGGGACAGCCCTACCTGACTATGGCTACACCTTC	CARTGTALPDYGYTF
TRBV5-1	TRBJ2-3	16	TRBD1	-	TGCGCCAGCAGCCTGGGACAGGGGGCGAACACAGATACGCAGTATTTT	CASSLGQGANTDTQYF
TRBV28	TRBJ2-2	14	-	-	TGTGCCAGCAGTTCCCGGACGAGCACCGGGGAGCTGTTTTTT	CASSSRTSTGELFF
TRBV5-1	TRBJ1-4	15	TRBD1	-	TGCGCCAGCAGCCCGAAGGGGGCAGCTAATGAAAAACTGTTTTTT	CASSPKGAANEKLFF
TRBV28	TRBJ2-7	15	TRBD1	-	TGTGCCAGCAGTTTTGGGGCGACAGGGCTAAACGAGCAGTACTTC	CASSFGATGLNEQYF
TRBV13	TRBJ1-6	15	-	-	TGTGCCAGCAGCTTGGGTGGACAGCCTTTTTCGTCCCTCCACTTT	CASSLGGQPFSSLHF
TRBV7-6	TRBJ1-1	18	-	-	TGTGCCAGCAGCTTAGCGGGGGAAAGCAAAGCCCCCGTTGGTGAAGCTTTCTTT	CASSLAGESKAPVGEAFF